Presented here are 2 T cell receptor beta chains from one specimen sequenced in a study of T-cell memory formation after mild COVID-19. TCRdb reprocessed the 5' RACE reads with MiXCR, giving one entry per CDR3 protein. The sample has about half a million distinct CDR3 sequences, roughly 18% seen once. Specimen: PBMCs or a T cell subset sorted from them (not recorded which). The receptors stem from an adult woman who had mild COVID-19 (a few samples of this study predate the infection). Cell type and time point are not known.

The chain carries TRBV7-2 and TRBJ2-1, with 11 positions matching TRBD2. The J segment lost 2 bases and the V segment lost 10 bases, leaving 10 bases of the junction unmatched. This CDR3 comprises 16 residues. CDR1 is SGHTA and CDR2 is FQGNSA in the germline V gene. In DNA form, the CDR3 reads TGTGCCACCCACCGGGCTAGCGGGGGGACCTACAATGAGCAGTTCTTC. Its translation is CATHRASGGTYNEQFF.

This clonotype was seen a few times. V gene TRBV2 combines with J gene TRBJ1-5; 10 bases map to TRBD1. The CDR3 runs to 14 residues. With 7 bases clipped from V and 7 bases from J, the junction kept 7 bases outside the gene matches. The germline gives CDR1 SNHLY, CDR2 FYNNEI. The CDR3 loop is CASIKDRGQQPQHF. For the CDR3, the DNA is TGTGCCAGCATAAAAGACAGGGGGCAACAGCCCCAGCATTTT.